A selection of T cell receptor beta chains follows, all from one sample in a study of shared T cell receptors in the human thymus. Here immunoSEQ multiplex PCR was the method, and the copy in TCRdb shows in-frame clones only, minus some. The sample consists of some 700,000 clones, 70% to 90% of them appearing once. These data also featured in a second study, about human thymus T cells.

Sequencing was performed on thymocytes. The receptors stem from a girl in the first two years of life with a congenital heart defect. The CDR3 runs from the conserved cysteine through the conserved F or W. The order of the fields is V gene, J gene, CDR3 protein.

v_call: TRBV27
j_call: TRBJ1-4
cdr3_aa: CASGGTGNEKLFF

v_call: TRBV4-1
j_call: TRBJ1-2
cdr3_aa: CASSQSMPRGYTF

v_call: TRBV5-1
j_call: TRBJ2-2
cdr3_aa: CASGEGGTGRPNTGELFF

v_call: TRBV11-2
j_call: TRBJ1-5
cdr3_aa: CASSSNRSSQPQHF

v_call: TRBV6-1
j_call: TRBJ1-1
cdr3_aa: CASSEALRGNTEAFF

v_call: TRBV28
j_call: TRBJ1-1
cdr3_aa: CASSRGGGNTEAFF

v_call: TRBV11-2
j_call: TRBJ1-3
cdr3_aa: CASSLDATGKGNTIYF

v_call: TRBV5-5
j_call: TRBJ2-5
cdr3_aa: CASSLKSVQETQYF

v_call: TRBV30
j_call: TRBJ2-7
cdr3_aa: CACQPDRIDREQYF

v_call: TRBV27
j_call: TRBJ1-5
cdr3_aa: CASSWSRDRARGQPQHF

v_call: TRBV7-2
j_call: TRBJ2-1
cdr3_aa: CASSLGLAGGESSYNEQFF

v_call: TRBV28
j_call: TRBJ2-2
cdr3_aa: CATLITQGRNTGELFF

v_call: TRBV5-1
j_call: TRBJ2-7
cdr3_aa: CASSLVAGGAHSEQYF

v_call: TRBV7-9
j_call: TRBJ2-3
cdr3_aa: CASSSVGLAPDTQYF

v_call: TRBV9
j_call: TRBJ1-1
cdr3_aa: CASSVGTGPSGTEAFF

v_call: TRBV7-2
j_call: TRBJ1-6
cdr3_aa: CASSLEGRPSQLYSPLHF

v_call: TRBV7-6
j_call: TRBJ2-7
cdr3_aa: CASSPFPPGQEYEQYF

v_call: TRBV5-1
j_call: TRBJ1-2
cdr3_aa: CASSRGQGSYGYTF

v_call: TRBV19
j_call: TRBJ2-7
cdr3_aa: CASRTGGTGVVEQYF

v_call: TRBV4-1
j_call: TRBJ1-6
cdr3_aa: CASSQERWDRGNSPLHF

v_call: TRBV10-3
j_call: TRBJ2-7
cdr3_aa: CAISESTGAYEQYF

v_call: TRBV19
j_call: TRBJ1-2
cdr3_aa: CASSPPRVGGKTNYGYTF

v_call: TRBV4-1
j_call: TRBJ2-1
cdr3_aa: CASSQGTVLAGGYNEQFF

v_call: TRBV6-5
j_call: TRBJ1-2
cdr3_aa: CASSLQGTNYGYTF

v_call: TRBV7-6
j_call: TRBJ1-1
cdr3_aa: CASTRLGAQGSRDTEAFF

v_call: TRBV13
j_call: TRBJ1-1
cdr3_aa: CASSPHLGSEAPDTEAFF

v_call: TRBV6-6
j_call: TRBJ2-5
cdr3_aa: CASSYVARGQEETQYF

v_call: TRBV19
j_call: TRBJ1-2
cdr3_aa: CASSTKFRDIYGYTF

v_call: TRBV18
j_call: TRBJ1-1
cdr3_aa: CASSPPPGTGNEAFF

v_call: TRBV7-9
j_call: TRBJ1-2
cdr3_aa: CASSLVRGPYGYTF

v_call: TRBV5-1
j_call: TRBJ2-5
cdr3_aa: CASSLADREETQYF

v_call: TRBV7-9
j_call: TRBJ2-7
cdr3_aa: CASSLAQGPYEQYF

v_call: TRBV7-2
j_call: TRBJ1-1
cdr3_aa: CASSQDRMNTEAFF

v_call: TRBV7-9
j_call: TRBJ1-1
cdr3_aa: CASSPDRGATEAFF

v_call: TRBV6-4
j_call: TRBJ2-7
cdr3_aa: CASRDRDFPNYEQYF

v_call: TRBV9
j_call: TRBJ1-6
cdr3_aa: CASSPGGPRGNSPLHF

v_call: TRBV7-9
j_call: TRBJ2-7
cdr3_aa: CASRPLRGAASYEQYF